The clone carrying this T cell receptor (beta chain) was seen ten or more times. Original methodology: Building a distant-metastasis classifier for papillary thyroid cancer drew on CDR3 differences across clinicopathological groups. TCRdb re-clonotyped the PCR reads via MiXCR. In this record, the V and J calls reflect TCRdb's handling and not the investigators' own analysis. The table records 25,000 to 30,000 clones, around 3.5% of them present only once. This record belongs to a study of metastatic and nonmetastatic thyroid tumors. Across the study: Comparison of repertoires was carried out across blood and tumor or nodule tissue from malignant and benign thyroid patients.

There were no patients who had received any treatment before thyroid surgery. V was pared by 1 base and J by 0 bases, with 7 bases between. The CDR3 is made up of 15 amino acids. Germline V gives CDR1 PRHDT, CDR2 FYEKMQ (reference sequence). The TCR originated in a male donor with papillary thyroid cancer or a benign thyroid nodule (not recorded which). Some clones in this sample may be carry-over from other donors' samples. The chain has TRBV13 and TRBJ1-3; TRBD1 might be the D (5 bases). The sequencing input was blood. The CDR3 loop is CASSLDRSSGNTIYF. The CDR3 DNA follows: TGTGCCAGCAGCTTAGACAGGTCCTCTGGAAACACCATATATTTT. The full variable domain, its missing parts supplied by reference TRBV13 and TRBJ1-3, is AAGVIQSPRHLIKEKRETATLKCYPIPRHDTVYWYQQGPGQDPQFLISFYEKMQSDKGSIPDRFSAQQFSDYHSELNMSSLELGDSALYFCASSLDRSSGNTIYFGEGSWLTVV.